This T cell receptor (beta chain) was profiled in a study of CD8 T cells in ankylosing spondylitis. The V end was cut by 4 bases, the J end by 0 bases, with 16 bases between. CDR3 length: 16 residues. CDR1 and CDR2 (germline): SGHVS, FQNEAQ. Study-wide results and caveats: Disease-linked clones, CD8+, were relatively rare in peripheral blood. Apparently characteristic of ankylosing spondylitis blood was a TCR beta motif (about 8 highly homologous variants). Earlier authors reported some of these motif variants in reactive arthritis synovial fluid and blood.

TCRdb processed the 5' RACE reads anew with MiXCR; each CDR3 protein has one entry. The sample records 250,000 or so distinct CDR3 sequences, roughly a quarter being singletons. For this clonotype: Its target is not known.

The receptor comes from a male donor with ankylosing spondylitis or in good health (not recorded which). The sample consisted of blood, either unsorted or a sorted T cell fraction (not recorded which). The chain is built from TRBV7-8 and TRBJ2-7, with D possibly TRBD1 on 5 matching bases. CDR3 DNA: TGTGCCAGCAGCTCCCGGGCAGGGCAATCCTCCTACGAGCAGTACTTC. Translated, it gives CASSSRAGQSSYEQYF.